These 28 T cell receptor beta chains share one sample of origin, sequenced in a study of PD-1 blockade in classical Hodgkin lymphoma. The method was immunoSEQ multiplex PCR; TCRdb's version includes in-frame clones alone and lacks a portion of them. The profile shows roughly 29,000 clones, 90% to 95% of them singletons. Time point denoted: newly diagnosed, previously untreated cHL patient sample. Source material: peripheral blood mononuclear cells (PBMCs). The receptor source for this set is a human donor with classical Hodgkin lymphoma.

This chain uses TRBV7-8 with TRBJ2-7; 8 bases align to TRBD1. J was trimmed by 2 bases and V by 5 bases; bases with no gene match: 5. The V gene's germline CDR1 is SGHVS and CDR2 FQNEAQ. The CDR3 totals 14 residues. In DNA form, the CDR3 reads TGTGCCAGCAGCCCTGACAGGGGTACCTACGAGCAGTACTTC. This gives the protein CASSPDRGTYEQYF.

In the case of this clone: Germline is not matched at one junction end, which may reflect a read error. The chain links TRBV14 to TRBJ2-7, with a tentative D call TRBD2 (6 bases). Germline V lookup: CDR1 SGHDN, CDR2 FVKESK. The CDR3 length is 15 residues. The CDR3 DNA sequence: TGTGCCAACAGCCAAGCTGGGACTCCCCCTCGCGAGCAGTACTTC. Translating gives CANSQAGTPPREQYF.

The chain employs TRBV28 and TRBJ2-7; tentatively, D is TRBD1 (6 bases). The V end was cut by 5 bases, the J end by 6 bases, with 11 bases between. This CDR3 region has 12 residues. The germline CDR1 and CDR2 sequences are MDHEN and SYDVKM. CDR3 protein: CASSTGMVEQYF. DNA for the CDR3: TGTGCCAGCAGTACAGGGATGGTCGAGCAGTACTTC. The full variable domain, with the rest looked up from reference TRBV28 and TRBJ2-7, is DVKVTQSSRYLVKRTGEKVFLECVQDMDHENMFWYRQDPGLGLRLIYFSYDVKMKEKGDIPEGYSVSREKKERFSLILESASTNQTSMYLCASSTGMVEQYFGPGTRLTVT.

This clone was counted between two and nine times. The chain recombines TRBV7-9 with TRBJ2-7; 12 bases are a match to TRBD1. Unmatched junction bases numbered 6, after V lost 6 bases and J lost 6 bases. Germline lookup yields CDR1 SEHNR and CDR2 FQNEAQ (reference sequence). The CDR3 loop spans 14 amino acids. CDR3 residues: CASRSGTGGFEQYF. The CDR3 region has the DNA TGTGCCAGCAGGTCCGGGACAGGGGGCTTCGAGCAGTACTTC.

The chain has TRBV5-1 and TRBJ2-7; D remains ambiguous. Germline CDR1 and CDR2: SGHRS and YFSETQ. Trimming removed 4 bases from V and 2 bases from J, with 10 bases in between. CDR3 size: 13 residues. CDR3 amino acids: CASSRLQTYEQYF. The CDR3 DNA reads TGCGCCAGCAGCCGACTGCAGACCTACGAGCAGTACTTC.

This rearrangement joins TRBV19 to TRBJ1-1, with 10 positions matching TRBD1. Germline values: CDR1 LNHDA, CDR2 SQIVND (reference sequence). Germline trimming cut 4 bases from V and 5 bases from J; bases unmatched to any gene: 4. This CDR3 region has 14 residues. The CDR3 nucleotides read TGTGCCAGTAGTACGGGACAGGGGTGGACTGAAGCTTTCTTT. Protein: CASSTGQGWTEAFF.

This sequence joins TRBV6-1 and TRBJ2-7, with TRBD2 identical over 12 bases. The length of the CDR3 is 14 residues. CDR1 is MNHNS and CDR2 is SASEGT in the germline V gene. V shed 6 bases and J 7 bases; nucleotides not matched to a gene: 7. The CDR3 region is CASRASGRALEQYF. As DNA, the CDR3 is TGTGCCAGCAGGGCTAGCGGGAGGGCCTTAGAGCAGTACTTC.

The V call is TRBV6-1, the J call TRBJ2-2; perhaps TRBD1 as D (6 bases). V lost 11 bases, J lost 1 base, and 14 bases lay in between. CDR3 length equals 14 residues. Germline V CDR1 and CDR2: MNHNS, SASEGT. In DNA, the CDR3 is TGTGCCGCGGGCCAGGGGAGGAACACCGGGGAGCTGTTTTTT. Its protein is CAAGQGRNTGELFF.

The chain has TRBV2 and TRBJ1-5; TRBD1 matches 12 bases. The CDR3 has 16 amino acids. Germline assignment: CDR1 SNHLY and CDR2 FYNNEI. V gave up 0 bases and J gave up 10 bases; unmatched junction bases: 7. CDR3 in DNA: TGTGCCAGCAGTGAAGCGCCGGGACAGGGGGCCGGCCCCCAGCATTTT. Its protein product is CASSEAPGQGAGPQHF.

The genes are TRBV30 and TRBJ1-1; no reliable D call. The length of the CDR3 is 13 residues. From germline, CDR1 is GTSNPN and CDR2 SVGIG (reference sequence). V lost 2 bases to trimming and J lost 3 bases, with 10 bases between them. The CDR3 is CAWSFFEDTEAFF. In DNA form, the CDR3 reads TGTGCCTGGAGTTTTTTCGAGGACACTGAAGCTTTCTTT.

The rearrangement links TRBV18 to TRBJ2-3, with unresolved D. Looked up from germline, CDR1 is KGHSH and CDR2 is LQKENI. V lost 4 bases and J 2 bases, leaving 4 bases between the germline ends. The CDR3 runs to 12 residues. For the CDR3, the DNA is TGTGCCAGCTCACGGGACACAGATACGCAGTATTTT. Translating gives CASSRDTDTQYF.

This clone has only one observation. The chain joins TRBV19 to TRBJ1-2, with a tentative D call TRBD1 (5 bases). The germline V gene encodes CDR1 LNHDA and CDR2 SQIVND (reference sequence). The CDR3 totals 14 residues. V lost 7 bases and J 4 bases, leaving 16 bases between the germline ends. CDR3 DNA sequence: TGTGCCAGTACCTCCGGAGGGACGGGCTATGGCTACACCTTC. Translated: CASTSGGTGYGYTF.

The chain carries TRBV21-1 and TRBJ1-1. TRBV21-1 has pseudogene status. CDR3 length: 17 residues. CDR3 nucleotide sequence: TGTGCCAGCACCTCATGGGGAGTAGGACTGAGGAACACTGAAGCTTTCTTT. Translated: CASTSWGVGLRNTEAFF.

This sequence joins TRBV18 and TRBJ2-1, with a weak D call TRBD1 (5 bases). V shed 3 bases and J shed 10 bases, with 13 bases lying between them. CDR1 is KGHSH, CDR2 LQKENI, per germline. The CDR3 consists of 13 residues. The CDR3 region is CASSPATQGEQFF. The DNA for the CDR3 is TGTGCCAGCTCACCGGCCACCCAGGGAGAGCAGTTCTTC.

V is TRBV7-8 and J is TRBJ2-7, with TRBD2 matching over 8 bases. The germline gives CDR1 SGHVS, CDR2 FQNEAQ. V lost 6 bases to trimming and J lost 2 bases; unmatched junction nucleotides: 6. The CDR3 has 14 residues. The CDR3 loop reads CASRNRTSPYEQYF. DNA of the CDR3: TGTGCCAGCAGAAACCGGACTAGCCCCTACGAGCAGTACTTC.

In this sample, this clone turned up once. V gene TRBV6-1 combines with J gene TRBJ2-5, with TRBD2 matching 10 bases. V shed 4 bases, J shed 1 base, and the junction held 15 bases outside the gene matches. The CDR3 is 19 residues long. Germline CDR1 reads MNHNS; CDR2 reads SASEGT. This CDR3 reads CASSVEPRASGSFQETQYF. The DNA for the CDR3 is TGTGCCAGCAGTGTCGAACCCCGGGCTAGCGGGAGTTTCCAAGAGACCCAGTACTTC.

The V gene is TRBV7-9, the J gene TRBJ2-3, with 10 nucleotides matching TRBD2. This CDR3 has 15 residues. The germline CDR1 and CDR2 sequences are SEHNR and FQNEAQ (reference sequence). J was trimmed by 7 bases and V by 5 bases; bases with no gene match: 9. CDR3 protein: CASSLLAGVLHTQYF. The DNA of the CDR3 is TGTGCCAGCAGCCTTCTAGCGGGAGTTCTGCATACGCAGTATTTT.

This sequence joins TRBV5-1 and TRBJ2-7; 10 nucleotides align to TRBD2. Germline CDR1 reads SGHRS; CDR2 reads YFSETQ. This CDR3 is built from 15 residues. Trimming cost V 4 bases and J 4 bases; bases outside gene matches: 8. The CDR3 loop reads CASSPDPSGRYEQYF. Here the CDR3 DNA reads TGCGCCAGCAGCCCGGATCCTAGCGGGAGATACGAGCAGTACTTC.

The DNA for the CDR3 is TGCGCCAGCAGCCAATCAGGGACTAGCGGGAGGTCCGGGGAGCTGTTTTTT. Translated: CASSQSGTSGRSGELFF. V and J are TRBV4-3 and TRBJ2-2, with 15 nucleotides matching TRBD2. Unmatched junction bases numbered 4, after V lost 2 bases and J lost 6 bases. The germline gives CDR1 LGHNA, CDR2 YSLEER. The CDR3 sequence is 17 residues long.

The chain employs TRBV18 and TRBJ2-3; 8 positions agree with TRBD2. Germline assignment: CDR1 KGHSH and CDR2 LQKENI. The CDR3 contains 18 residues. The V and J ends lost 6 bases and 2 bases, in that order; junction bases with no gene match: 16. The CDR3 region is CASSRVPGLVVNTDTQYF. CDR3 DNA: TGTGCCAGCTCCCGGGTCCCGGGACTAGTAGTTAACACAGATACGCAGTATTTT.

V is TRBV28 and J is TRBJ1-3, with TRBD1 as a possible D gene (5 bases). Between the trimmed V and J ends, which lost 1 base and 1 base, there was a span of 14 bases. CDR1 and CDR2 from the germline V gene are MDHEN and SYDVKM. The CDR3 runs to 17 residues. DNA of the CDR3: TGTGCCAGCAGTTTATCCTCCATACAGGCTTCTGGAAACACCATATATTTT. Protein sequence: CASSLSSIQASGNTIYF.

The genes are TRBV5-4 and TRBJ2-3; D possibly corresponds to TRBD2 (5 bases). This CDR3 is built from 15 residues. With 6 bases removed from V and 2 bases from J, the gap between germline ends came to 16 bases. Germline CDR1 SGHNT, CDR2 YYREEE (reference sequence). The CDR3, as DNA: TGTGCCAGCACCCGAGGAACGGGAACCACAGATACGCAGTATTTT. Translation gives CASTRGTGTTDTQYF.

The chain combines TRBV5-8 with TRBJ2-1, with TRBD2 matching 13 bases. V shed 1 base, J shed 3 bases, and the junction held 7 bases outside the gene matches. Germline assignment: CDR1 SGHTS and CDR2 YDEGEE. The CDR3 has 18 amino acids. The CDR3 DNA is TGTGCCAGCAGCTTGAATAGACTAGCGGGAGGCCTCTACAATGAGCAGTTCTTC. Its translation is CASSLNRLAGGLYNEQFF.

V and J are TRBV18 and TRBJ1-1; 7 nucleotides agree with TRBD1. The CDR3 runs to 16 residues. Trimming at V came to 0 bases and at J to 1 base, leaving 5 bases not matched to a gene. Germline-derived CDR1 and CDR2 are KGHSH and LQKENI. CDR3 residues: CASSPPTGYGNTEAFF. CDR3 nucleotide sequence: TGTGCCAGCTCACCACCGACAGGGTATGGGAACACTGAAGCTTTCTTT.

This chain links TRBV10-2 with TRBJ2-7; TRBD1 matches 7 bases. V shed 6 bases, J shed 1 base, and the junction held 6 bases outside the gene matches. The CDR3 length is 14 residues. Germline V CDR1 and CDR2: WSHSY, SAAADI. In DNA, the CDR3 is TGCGCCAGCAGAAGGGACAGAACTTCCTACGAGCAGTACTTC. This encodes CASRRDRTSYEQYF.

V gene TRBV6-6 combines with J gene TRBJ2-3; TRBD2 is a possible D gene (7 bases). There are 14 residues in the CDR3. V lost 2 bases, J lost 6 bases, and 12 bases lay in between. Germline V gene sequence: CDR1 MNHNY, CDR2 SVGAGI (reference sequence). This chain's CDR3 is CASSYGGAPDTQYF. The CDR3 DNA follows: TGTGCCAGCAGTTACGGGGGGGCACCTGATACGCAGTATTTT.

This rearrangement joins TRBV7-3 to TRBJ1-1, with D perhaps matching TRBD1 (5 bases). From germline, CDR1 is SGHTA and CDR2 FQGTGA. This CDR3 has 15 residues. Between the trimmed V and J ends, which lost 3 bases and 3 bases, there was a span of 14 bases. The CDR3 DNA reads as TGTGCCAGCAGCTTTTCCGGGGCCGGGGACACTGAAGCTTTCTTT. It is translated as CASSFSGAGDTEAFF.

The chain has TRBV28 and TRBJ1-2; 9 bases are shared with TRBD1. Trimming at V came to 4 bases and at J to 4 bases, leaving 7 bases not matched to a gene. The CDR3 sequence is 15 residues long. From germline, CDR1 is MDHEN and CDR2 SYDVKM. The CDR3 protein is CASSSPTGGAYGYTF. CDR3 bases: TGTGCCAGCAGTTCCCCGACAGGGGGGGCCTATGGCTACACCTTC.